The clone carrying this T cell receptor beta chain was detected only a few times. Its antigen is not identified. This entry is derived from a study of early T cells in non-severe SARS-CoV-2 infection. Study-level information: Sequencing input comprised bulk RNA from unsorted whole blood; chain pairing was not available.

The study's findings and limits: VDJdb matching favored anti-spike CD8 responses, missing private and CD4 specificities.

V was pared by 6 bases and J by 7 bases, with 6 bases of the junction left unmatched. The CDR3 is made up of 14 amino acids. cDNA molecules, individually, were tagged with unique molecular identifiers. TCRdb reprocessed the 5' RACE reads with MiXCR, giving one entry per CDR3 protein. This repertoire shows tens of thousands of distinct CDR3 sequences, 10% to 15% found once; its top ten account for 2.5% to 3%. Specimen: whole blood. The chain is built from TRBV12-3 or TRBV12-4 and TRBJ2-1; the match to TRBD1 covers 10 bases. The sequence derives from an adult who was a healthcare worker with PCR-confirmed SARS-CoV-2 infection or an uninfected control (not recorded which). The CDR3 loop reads CASSPRTGGNEQFF. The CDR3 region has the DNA TGTGCCAGCAGCCCCCGGACAGGGGGGAATGAGCAGTTCTTC.